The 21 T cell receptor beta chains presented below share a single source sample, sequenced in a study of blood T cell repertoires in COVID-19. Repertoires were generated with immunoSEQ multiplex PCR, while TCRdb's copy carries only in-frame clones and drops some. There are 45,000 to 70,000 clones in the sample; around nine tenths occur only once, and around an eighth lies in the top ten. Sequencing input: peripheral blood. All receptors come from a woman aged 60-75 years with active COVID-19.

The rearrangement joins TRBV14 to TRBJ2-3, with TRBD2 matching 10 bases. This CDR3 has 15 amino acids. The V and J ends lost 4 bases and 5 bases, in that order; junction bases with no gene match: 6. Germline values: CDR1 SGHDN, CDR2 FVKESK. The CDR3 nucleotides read TGTGCCAGCAGCCCACTAGCGGGGCGGAAAGATACGCAGTATTTT. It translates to CASSPLAGRKDTQYF.

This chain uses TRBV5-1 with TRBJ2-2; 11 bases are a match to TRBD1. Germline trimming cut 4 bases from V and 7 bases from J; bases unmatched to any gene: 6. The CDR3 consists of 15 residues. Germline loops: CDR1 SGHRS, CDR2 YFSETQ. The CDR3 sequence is CASSPGQGAIGELFF. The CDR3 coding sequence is TGCGCCAGCAGCCCTGGACAGGGGGCGATCGGGGAGCTGTTTTTT.

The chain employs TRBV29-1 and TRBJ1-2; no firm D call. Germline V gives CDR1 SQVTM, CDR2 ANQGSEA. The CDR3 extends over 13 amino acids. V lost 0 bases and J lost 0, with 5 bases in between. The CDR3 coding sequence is TGCAGCGTTGAAGACGGAGCTAACTATGGCTACACCTTC. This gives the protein CSVEDGANYGYTF.

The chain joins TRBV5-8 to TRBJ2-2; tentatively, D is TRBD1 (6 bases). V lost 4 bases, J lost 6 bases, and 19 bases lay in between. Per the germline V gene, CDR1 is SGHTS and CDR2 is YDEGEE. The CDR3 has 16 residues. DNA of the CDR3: TGTGCCAGCAGCCGGAACCCCGGGACAAGGTCCGGGGAGCTGTTTTTT. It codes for CASSRNPGTRSGELFF.

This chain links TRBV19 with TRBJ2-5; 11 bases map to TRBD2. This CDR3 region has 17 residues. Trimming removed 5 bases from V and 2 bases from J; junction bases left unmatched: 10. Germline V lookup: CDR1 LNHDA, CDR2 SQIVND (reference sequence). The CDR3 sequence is CASSFSGGAFGQETQYF. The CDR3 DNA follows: TGTGCCAGTAGTTTTAGCGGGGGGGCGTTCGGGCAAGAGACCCAGTACTTC.

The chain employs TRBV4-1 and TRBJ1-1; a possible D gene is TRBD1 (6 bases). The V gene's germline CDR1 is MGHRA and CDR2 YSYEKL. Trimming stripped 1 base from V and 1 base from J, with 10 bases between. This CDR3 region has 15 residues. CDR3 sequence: CASSQGQVTNTEAFF. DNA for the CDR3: TGCGCCAGCAGCCAAGGACAGGTTACGAACACTGAAGCTTTCTTT.

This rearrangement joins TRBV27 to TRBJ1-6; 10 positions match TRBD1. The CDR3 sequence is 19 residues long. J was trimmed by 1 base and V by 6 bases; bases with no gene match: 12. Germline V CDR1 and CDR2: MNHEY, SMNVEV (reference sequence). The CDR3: CASSTGGTGARSYNSPLHF. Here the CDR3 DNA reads TGTGCCAGCAGCACGGGGGGGACAGGGGCGAGGTCCTATAATTCACCCCTCCACTTT.

CDR3 sequence reads: CASSPLGGGGVQEQFF. CDR3 sequence (DNA): TGTGCCAGCAGTCCCCTCGGGGGCGGGGGGGTTCAGGAGCAGTTCTTC. The chain has TRBV3-1 (or the pseudogene TRBV3-2) and TRBJ2-1; 9 nucleotides align to TRBD2. This CDR3 is 16 amino acids long. Germline assignment: CDR1 LGHDT and CDR2 YNNKEL (reference sequence). V gave up 6 bases and J gave up 10 bases; unmatched junction bases: 16.

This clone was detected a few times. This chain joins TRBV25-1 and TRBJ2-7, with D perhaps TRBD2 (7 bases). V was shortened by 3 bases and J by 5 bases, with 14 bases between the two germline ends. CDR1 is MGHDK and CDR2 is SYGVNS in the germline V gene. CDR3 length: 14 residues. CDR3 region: CASSEGTGRDEQYF. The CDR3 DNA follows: TGTGCCAGCAGTGAGGGTACAGGGAGGGACGAGCAGTACTTC.

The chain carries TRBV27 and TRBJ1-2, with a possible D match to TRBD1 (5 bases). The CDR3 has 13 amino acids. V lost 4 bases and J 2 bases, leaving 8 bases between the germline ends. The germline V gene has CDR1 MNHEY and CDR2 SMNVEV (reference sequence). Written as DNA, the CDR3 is TGTGCCAGCAGTTGGAAGGGGAACTATGGCTACACCTTC. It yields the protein CASSWKGNYGYTF.

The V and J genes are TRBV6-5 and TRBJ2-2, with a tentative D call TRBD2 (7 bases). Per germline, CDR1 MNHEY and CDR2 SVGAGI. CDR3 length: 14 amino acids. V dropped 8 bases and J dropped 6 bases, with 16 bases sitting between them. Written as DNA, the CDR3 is TGTGCCAGCCGCCCGGGGGGCAGGTCCGGGGAGCTGTTTTTT. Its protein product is CASRPGGRSGELFF.

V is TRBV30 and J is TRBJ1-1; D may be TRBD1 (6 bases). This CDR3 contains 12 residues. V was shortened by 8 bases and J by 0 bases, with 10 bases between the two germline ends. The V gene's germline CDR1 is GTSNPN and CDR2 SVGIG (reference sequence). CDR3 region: CALGHLNTEAFF. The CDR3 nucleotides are TGTGCCCTGGGACACCTGAACACTGAAGCTTTCTTT.

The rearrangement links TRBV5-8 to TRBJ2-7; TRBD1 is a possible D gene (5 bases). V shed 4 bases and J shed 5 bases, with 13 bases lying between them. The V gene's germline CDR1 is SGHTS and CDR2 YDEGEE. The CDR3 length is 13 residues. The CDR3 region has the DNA TGTGCCAGCAGCACGCAGGGTGGCGACGAGCAGTACTTC. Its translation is CASSTQGGDEQYF.

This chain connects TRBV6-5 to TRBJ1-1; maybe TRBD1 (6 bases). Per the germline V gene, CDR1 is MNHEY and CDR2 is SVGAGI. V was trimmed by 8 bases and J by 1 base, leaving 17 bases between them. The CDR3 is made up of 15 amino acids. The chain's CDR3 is CASRTGGAWNTEAFF. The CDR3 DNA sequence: TGTGCCAGCCGTACGGGGGGGGCGTGGAACACTGAAGCTTTCTTT.

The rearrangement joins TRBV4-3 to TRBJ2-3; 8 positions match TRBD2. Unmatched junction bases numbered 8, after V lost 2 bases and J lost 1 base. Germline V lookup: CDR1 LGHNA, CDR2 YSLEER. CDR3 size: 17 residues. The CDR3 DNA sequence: TGCGCCAGCAGCCAAAATCCGGGACTAGTCCGCACAGATACGCAGTATTTT. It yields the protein CASSQNPGLVRTDTQYF.

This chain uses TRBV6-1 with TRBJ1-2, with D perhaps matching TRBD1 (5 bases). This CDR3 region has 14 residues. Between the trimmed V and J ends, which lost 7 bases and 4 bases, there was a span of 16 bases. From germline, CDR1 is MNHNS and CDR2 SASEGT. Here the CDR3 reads CASIREAGAYGYTF. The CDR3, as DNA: TGTGCCAGCATCAGGGAAGCAGGAGCCTATGGCTACACCTTC.

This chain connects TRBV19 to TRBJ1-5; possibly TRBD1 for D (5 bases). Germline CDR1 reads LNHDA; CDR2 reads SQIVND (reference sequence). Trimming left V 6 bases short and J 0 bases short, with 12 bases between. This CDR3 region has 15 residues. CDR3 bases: TGTGCCAGTAGCCCGGGGGGGGGTAGCAATCAGCCCCAGCATTTT. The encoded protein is CASSPGGGSNQPQHF.

The CDR3 DNA sequence: TGTGCCAGCAGCGAGGGGGTAGCGGGTAATGGGGAGCAGTTCTTC. Translated, it gives CASSEGVAGNGEQFF. This chain connects TRBV9 to TRBJ2-1; the D gene is possibly TRBD2 (7 bases). The V end lost 3 bases, the J end lost 10 bases, and 20 bases lay between the germline ends. Germline V CDR1 and CDR2: SGDLS, YYNGEE. The CDR3 is 15 residues long.

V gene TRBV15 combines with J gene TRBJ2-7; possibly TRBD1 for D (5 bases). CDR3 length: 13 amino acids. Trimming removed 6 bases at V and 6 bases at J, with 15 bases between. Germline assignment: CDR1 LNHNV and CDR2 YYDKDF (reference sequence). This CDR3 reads CATRVGTGAEQYF. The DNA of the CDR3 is TGTGCCACCAGGGTGGGAACAGGCGCCGAGCAGTACTTC.

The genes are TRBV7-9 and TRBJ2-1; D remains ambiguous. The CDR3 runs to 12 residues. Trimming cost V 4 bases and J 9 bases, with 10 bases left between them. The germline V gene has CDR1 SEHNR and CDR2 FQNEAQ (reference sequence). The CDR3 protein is CASSSGRSEQFF. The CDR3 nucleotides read TGTGCCAGCAGCTCCGGTAGGAGTGAGCAGTTCTTC.

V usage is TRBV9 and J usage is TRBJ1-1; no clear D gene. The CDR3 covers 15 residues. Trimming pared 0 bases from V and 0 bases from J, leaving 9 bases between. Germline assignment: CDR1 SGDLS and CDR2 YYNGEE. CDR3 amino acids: CASSVEGGLNTEAFF. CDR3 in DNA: TGTGCCAGCAGCGTAGAGGGAGGGTTGAACACTGAAGCTTTCTTT. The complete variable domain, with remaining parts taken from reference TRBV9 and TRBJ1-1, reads DSGVTQTPKHLITATGQRVTLRCSPRSGDLSVYWYQQSLDQGLQFLIQYYNGEERAKGNILERFSAQQFPDLHSELNLSSLELGDSALYFCASSVEGGLNTEAFFGQGTRLTVV.